This is a list of T cell receptor beta chains from one sample in a study of blood T cell repertoires in COVID-19. Profiled with immunoSEQ multiplex PCR; TCRdb holds only in-frame clones, not every one. The sample lists 250,000 to 300,000 clones; 80% to 90% were seen once. The sample was PBMCs or T cells enriched from blood (not recorded which). The receptors were sampled from a woman in her 50s who had recovered from COVID-19. The CDR3 runs from the conserved cysteine through the conserved F or W. The order of the fields is V gene, clone size, J gene, D gene, CDR3 DNA, CDR3 protein. The D gene is left open where the match is weak. The size of a clone is reported for some rows only, either as once, few or many, or as a class for expanded clones.

>TRBV5-5|.|TRBJ2-1|TRBD2
TGTGCCAGCAGCTTGGGGTCGGGAGGTTCCTACAATGAGCAGTTCTTC
CASSLGSGGSYNEQFF
>TRBV28|once|TRBJ1-6|.
TGTGCCAGCAGTCCCCGTACAGGCTATAATTCACCCCTCCACTTT
CASSPRTGYNSPLHF
>TRBV7-6|.|TRBJ2-7|.
TGTGCCAGCAGCTTAGTCCAGGGTGGTATGTACGAGCAGTACTTC
CASSLVQGGMYEQYF
>TRBV2|.|TRBJ2-3|TRBD1
TGTGCCAGCAGTGTGGACAGGGATTTCCCAGATACGCAGTATTTT
CASSVDRDFPDTQYF
>TRBV19|.|TRBJ2-2|TRBD1
TGTGCCTCGAGGACAGGAGCGAACACCGGGGAGCTGTTTTTT
CASRTGANTGELFF
>TRBV5-6|.|TRBJ2-2|.
TGTGCCAGCAGCTTGGCCGGGACACCCGCGGAGTTCACCGGGGAGCTGTTTTTT
CASSLAGTPAEFTGELFF
>TRBV11-3|.|TRBJ2-5|.
TGTGCCAGCAGCTTAGGAACCCCACTGCGGGGCAACCAAGAGACCCAGTACTTC
CASSLGTPLRGNQETQYF
>TRBV2|.|TRBJ2-1|TRBD2
TGTGCCAGCAGTGAACGACTAGCAGCTTACAATGAGCAGTTCTTC
CASSERLAAYNEQFF
>TRBV3-1/TRBV3-2|.|TRBJ2-1|.
TGTGCCAGCAGCCATACAAGCCCTAGGGGTGAGCAGTTCTTC
CASSHTSPRGEQFF
>TRBV19|.|TRBJ1-2|TRBD1
TGTGCCAGTAACCCGGGGACAGGGTATTATGGCTACACCTTC
CASNPGTGYYGYTF
>TRBV5-1|.|TRBJ2-5|.
TGCGCCAGCAGCTTGGGGGCTGGGACCCAGTACTTC
CASSLGAGTQYF
>TRBV11-3|.|TRBJ2-2|.
TGTGCCAGCAGCTTGTCGAGCGGAGTAACCGGGGAGCTGTTTTTT
CASSLSSGVTGELFF
>TRBV28|.|TRBJ1-4|.
TGTGCCAGCCGGGAGTCGGCTAATGAAAAACTGTTTTTT
CASRESANEKLFF
>TRBV5-4|.|TRBJ1-1|.
TGTGCCAGCAGCCCCTCGGGGACTGAAGCTTTCTTT
CASSPSGTEAFF
>TRBV5-1|.|TRBJ2-1|TRBD2
TGCGCCAGCAGCTTGAGCGGGACGTACAATGAGCAGTTCTTC
CASSLSGTYNEQFF
>TRBV10-3|.|TRBJ2-1|.
TGTGCCATCAGTGGTACTAGCTACAATGAGCAGTTCTTC
CAISGTSYNEQFF
>TRBV2|.|TRBJ2-5|.
TGTGCCAGCAAATTGGGGACTCAAGAGACCCAGTACTTC
CASKLGTQETQYF
>TRBV5-1|.|TRBJ2-3|.
TGCGCCAGCAGCTTGGAGCGGAGCGGAACTACCACAGATACGCAGTATTTT
CASSLERSGTTTDTQYF
>TRBV5-6|once|TRBJ1-6|.
TGTGCCAGCAGTGAGGTTCGAGACAATTCACCCCTCCACTTT
CASSEVRDNSPLHF
>TRBV28|few|TRBJ1-6|.
TGTGCCAGCATCCTCGGTGGGGGGTCACCCCTCCACTTT
CASILGGGSPLHF
>TRBV19|.|TRBJ2-3|TRBD2
TGTGCCACCACAGATAGCGGGAGTAGCACAGATACGCAGTATTTT
CATTDSGSSTDTQYF
>TRBV4-2|.|TRBJ2-4|TRBD2
TGTGCCAGCAGCCAAGAAGGACTAGCGGTAGCCAAAAACATTCAGTACTTC
CASSQEGLAVAKNIQYF
>TRBV3-1/TRBV3-2|.|TRBJ2-1|TRBD2
TGTGCCAGCAGCCAGAGGACTCCTAGCGGCCCCCTCAATGAGCAGTTCTTC
CASSQRTPSGPLNEQFF
>TRBV5-1|.|TRBJ2-5|.
TGCGCCAGCAGCTTAAGTGGGGGGGAGACCCAGTACTTC
CASSLSGGETQYF
>TRBV11-2|.|TRBJ2-3|.
TGTGCCAGCAGCGTCCGGGACTCCCAGAATACGCAGTATTTT
CASSVRDSQNTQYF
>TRBV3-1/TRBV3-2|.|TRBJ2-3|.
TGTGCCAGCAGCCCCCGTCCACTGTACACGCAGTATTTT
CASSPRPLYTQYF
>TRBV28|.|TRBJ1-3|.
TGTGCCAGCAGTCCTCCTTTCTGGCAGGGGTCAAGAAACACCATATATTTT
CASSPPFWQGSRNTIYF
>TRBV6-5|.|TRBJ1-4|.
TGTGCCAGCAGTCCTGACGGAGATAATGAAAAACTGTTTTTT
CASSPDGDNEKLFF
>TRBV27|.|TRBJ1-2|TRBD1
TGTGCCAGCAGTTTATCTCAGGGGGCGGGTGGCTACACCTTC
CASSLSQGAGGYTF
>TRBV5-8|.|TRBJ2-6|.
TGTGCCAGCAGTCTTTGGGGGGGCCGCGAAAACTCTGGGGCCAACGTCCTGACTTTC
CASSLWGGRENSGANVLTF
>TRBV2|.|TRBJ1-4|TRBD1
TGTGCCAGCAGTGATAAGGGGGCGCTGGCTGAAAAACTGTTTTTT
CASSDKGALAEKLFF
>TRBV28|.|TRBJ2-7|.
TGTGCCAGCAGTTTGGTGGTTGGGGCAGGGGGGCGGTACGAGCAGTACTTC
CASSLVVGAGGRYEQYF
>TRBV7-9|.|TRBJ2-7|.
TGTGCCAGCAGCTTGGTGGAGGGTAACGAGCAGTACTTC
CASSLVEGNEQYF
>TRBV24-1|.|TRBJ2-1|.
TGTGCCACCAGTGGGGGGGGCGCAGGGAATGAGCAGTTCTTC
CATSGGGAGNEQFF
>TRBV5-6|many|TRBJ1-1|TRBD1
TGTGCCAGCAGCCGCTACCAGGGGGCGAGGCCTGAAGCTTTCTTT
CASSRYQGARPEAFF
>TRBV10-3|.|TRBJ1-1|TRBD1
TGTGCCATCAAGACAGGGGAAACTGAAGCTTTCTTT
CAIKTGETEAFF
>TRBV28|.|TRBJ2-3|.
TGTGCCAGCAGTCCACTCTGGGGGGACGGAATCTCATCCTCCACAGATACGCAGTATTTT
CASSPLWGDGISSSTDTQYF
>TRBV28|.|TRBJ1-1|.
TGTGCCAGCAGTTCTACAGAGAACACTGAAGCTTTCTTT
CASSSTENTEAFF
>TRBV5-1|.|TRBJ2-2|TRBD2
TGCGCCAGCCGTCTAGCGGGAGGCGGGTTGGCCGGGGAGCTGTTTTTT
CASRLAGGGLAGELFF
>TRBV27|.|TRBJ1-5|TRBD1
TGTGCCAGCAGTTCGGACAGGGGGAGCAATCAGCCCCAGCATTTT
CASSSDRGSNQPQHF
>TRBV11-2|.|TRBJ2-3|TRBD2
TGTGCCAGCAGCTGGGAGGGGACAGATACGCAGTATTTT
CASSWEGTDTQYF
>TRBV9|.|TRBJ2-1|.
TGTGCCAGCAGGAGTGATCCAGGGGACCAGCAGTTCTTC
CASRSDPGDQQFF
>TRBV21-1|.|TRBJ2-7|.
TGTGCCAGCAGCATTATGACAGGGCCCTACGAGCAGTACTTC
CASSIMTGPYEQYF
>TRBV2|.|TRBJ2-7|.
TGTGCCAGCAGTGTAGGGAGGATAACCTACGAGCAGTACTTC
CASSVGRITYEQYF
>TRBV2|.|TRBJ2-7|TRBD1
TGTGCCAGCACCGGCGATGGACAGGGAACCTTCTACGAGCAGTACTTC
CASTGDGQGTFYEQYF
>TRBV4-1|.|TRBJ1-1|.
TGCGCCAGCAGCCCAGCGGACGGTACCCACACTGAAGCTTTCTTT
CASSPADGTHTEAFF
>TRBV15|.|TRBJ2-7|.
TGTGCCACCAGCAGAGATCGGAGGGGGCCCAACGAGCAGTACTTC
CATSRDRRGPNEQYF
>TRBV9|.|TRBJ2-7|.
TGTGCCAGCAGCGTATCTCCTCGGACAGCCACCTACGAGCAGTACTTC
CASSVSPRTATYEQYF
>TRBV5-1|.|TRBJ2-2|TRBD2
TGCGCCAGCAGCTTAAATAGCGGGAGCGGCACCGGGGAGCTGTTTTTT
CASSLNSGSGTGELFF
>TRBV7-9|.|TRBJ1-5|.
TGTGCCAGCAGCACGGGGAGCAATCAGCCCCAGCATTTT
CASSTGSNQPQHF
>TRBV4-2|.|TRBJ1-3|.
TGTGCCAGCAGCCAAGATCCACTTAGCTCTGGAAACACCATATATTTT
CASSQDPLSSGNTIYF
>TRBV27|.|TRBJ2-1|TRBD2
TGTGCCAGCAGCCCCAGACTAGCGGGAGGTTCGTTCTTC
CASSPRLAGGSFF
>TRBV29-1|few|TRBJ1-2|.
TGCAGCCTTTCGCTCGGGGGGGATGGCTACACCTTC
CSLSLGGDGYTF
>TRBV5-6|.|TRBJ2-1|TRBD1
TGTGCCAGCAGCCCCACCATAGGGACAGGGGTCTACAATGAGCAGTTCTTC
CASSPTIGTGVYNEQFF